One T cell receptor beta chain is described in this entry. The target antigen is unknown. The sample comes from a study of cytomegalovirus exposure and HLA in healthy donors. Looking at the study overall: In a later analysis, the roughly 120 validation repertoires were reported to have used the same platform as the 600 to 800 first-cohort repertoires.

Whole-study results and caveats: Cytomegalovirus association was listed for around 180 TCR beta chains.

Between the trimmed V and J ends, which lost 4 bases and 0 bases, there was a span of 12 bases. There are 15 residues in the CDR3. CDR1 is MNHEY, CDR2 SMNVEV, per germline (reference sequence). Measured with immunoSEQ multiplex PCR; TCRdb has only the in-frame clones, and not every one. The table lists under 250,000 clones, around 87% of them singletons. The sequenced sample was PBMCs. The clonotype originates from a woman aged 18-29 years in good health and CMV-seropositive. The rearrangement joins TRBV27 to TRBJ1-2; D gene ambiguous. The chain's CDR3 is CASSSLPGTNYGYTF. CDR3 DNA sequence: TGTGCCAGCAGTTCCCTTCCGGGGACTAACTATGGCTACACCTTC.